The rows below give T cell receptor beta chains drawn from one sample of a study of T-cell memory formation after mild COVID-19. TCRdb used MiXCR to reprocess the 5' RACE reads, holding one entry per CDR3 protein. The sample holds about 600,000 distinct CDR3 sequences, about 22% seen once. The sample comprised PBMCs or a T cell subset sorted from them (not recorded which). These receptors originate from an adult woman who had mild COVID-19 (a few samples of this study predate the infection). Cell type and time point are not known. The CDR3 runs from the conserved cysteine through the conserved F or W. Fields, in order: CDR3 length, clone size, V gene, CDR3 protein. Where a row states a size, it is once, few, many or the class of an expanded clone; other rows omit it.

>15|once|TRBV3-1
CASSQDQGALTEAFF
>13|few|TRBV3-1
CASSQADFYEQYF
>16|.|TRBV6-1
CASRKGTAARGEKLFF
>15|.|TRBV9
CASSVGGGAWETQYF
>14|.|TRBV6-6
CASDRVRIRTEAFF
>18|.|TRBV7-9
CASSSKGVTGLAKNIQYF
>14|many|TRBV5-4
CASSEGQGDTEAFF
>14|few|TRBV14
CASSREIPPGEQYF
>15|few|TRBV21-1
CASSKVEGSTYEQYF
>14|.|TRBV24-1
CATSLSPGVPEQFF
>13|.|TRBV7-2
CASSRSVGETQYF
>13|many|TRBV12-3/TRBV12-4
CASSFSGAETQYF
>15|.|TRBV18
CASSPPRETQETQYF
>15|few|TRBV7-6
CASSPGGGHLYEQYF
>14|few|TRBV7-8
CASSSLEGTDTQYF
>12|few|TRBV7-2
CASSLMGGTQYF
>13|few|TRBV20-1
CSARGTQGEKLFF
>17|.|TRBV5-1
CASSPRLAGAGYNEQFF
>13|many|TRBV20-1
CSALPGLSYEQYF
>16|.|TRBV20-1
CSASPRGRNDNQPQHF
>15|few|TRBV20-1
CSARREKGYVTEAFF
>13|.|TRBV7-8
CASSRDRGSGQYF
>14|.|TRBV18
CASSPSPGTYEQYF
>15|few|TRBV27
CASRPVVLLNNEQFF
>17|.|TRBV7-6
CASSTTRDRGLGNTIYF
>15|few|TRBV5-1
CASSLSPGVSYEQYF
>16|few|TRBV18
CASSLLTGDVGSEAFF
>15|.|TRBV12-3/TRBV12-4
CASSSHGGTKETQYF
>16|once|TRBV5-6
CASSLPTGQGYYGYTF
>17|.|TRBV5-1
CASSLGFGTANTGELFF
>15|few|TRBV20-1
CSVWEAGGLNYGYTF
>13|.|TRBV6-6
CASTGPNQETQYF
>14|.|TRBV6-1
CASSEFWRNEKLFF
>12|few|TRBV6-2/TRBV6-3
CASRPGGTEAFF
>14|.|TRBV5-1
CASSLETGRDEQYF
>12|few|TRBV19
CATAQGATEAFF
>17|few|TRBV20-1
CSARDASGSRGTDTQYF
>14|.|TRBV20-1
CSASDWESQLEAFF
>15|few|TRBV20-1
CSASDGTRVSYEQYF
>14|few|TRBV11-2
CASSSRGVTGELFF
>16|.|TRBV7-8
CASSFREHQTYNEQFF
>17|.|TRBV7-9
CASSSNIRDVGTAGYTF